This T cell receptor beta chain was identified in a study of blood T cell repertoires in COVID-19. Study-level background: Some COVID-19 samples were acute and others convalescent; all came from the United States, Italy and Spain. T cells, B-cell-depleted T cells, or PBMCs provided the cDNA or gDNA that served as material.

In the authors' workflow: Reference gene primers were amplified, and this amplification served to estimate nucleated cell counts. Sequenced by immunoSEQ multiplex PCR; TCRdb stores in-frame clones only, minus some. The V and J calls and the clone size are those of that table, but D and trimming were determined from the DNA. The data hold around 370,000 clones, with about 90% observed a single time. The CDR3 spans 12 residues. Specimen: peripheral blood. The chain carries TRBV21-1 and TRBJ1-1. TRBV21-1 is classified as a pseudogene. The receptor's source is a woman under 30 who had recovered from COVID-19. CDR3 sequence reads: CASSKEEIEAFF. The DNA for the CDR3 is TGTGCCAGCAGCAAAGAGGAGATTGAAGCTTTCTTT.